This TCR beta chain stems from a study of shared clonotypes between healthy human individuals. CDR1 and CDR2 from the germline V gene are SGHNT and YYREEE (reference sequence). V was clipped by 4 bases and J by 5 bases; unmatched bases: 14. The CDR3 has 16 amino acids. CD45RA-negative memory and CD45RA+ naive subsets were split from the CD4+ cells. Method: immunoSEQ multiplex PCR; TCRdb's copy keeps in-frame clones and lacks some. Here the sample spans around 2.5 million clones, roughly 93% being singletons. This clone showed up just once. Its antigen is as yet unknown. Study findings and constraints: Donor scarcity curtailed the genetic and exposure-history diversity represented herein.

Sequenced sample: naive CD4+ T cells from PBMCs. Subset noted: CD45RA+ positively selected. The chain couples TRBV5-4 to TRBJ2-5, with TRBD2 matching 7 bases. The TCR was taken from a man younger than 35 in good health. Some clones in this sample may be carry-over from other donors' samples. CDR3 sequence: CASSPRGGLRVETQYF. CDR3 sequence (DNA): TGTGCCAGCAGCCCCCGGGGAGGGTTAAGGGTGGAGACCCAGTACTTC.